Shown below are 7 T cell receptor beta chains from a single sample sequenced in a study of Tregs in tolerant kidney transplant recipients. Related graft donors supplied nonmyeloablative bone marrow transplants, and mixed chimerism was transient. Clones were sequenced by immunoSEQ multiplex PCR, and TCRdb holds only the in-frame ones, with some missing. The top ten clones hold around 16% of a sample with some 50,000 clones, about 92% of them seen once. The sequenced sample was CD8+ T cells from blood (PBMCs), obtained 12 months after the transplant. The receptors stem from a human patient who received a combined kidney and bone marrow transplant. Some T cells may trace back to the graft donor.

This chain connects TRBV4-3 to TRBJ2-3; TRBD2 agrees at 10 bases. CDR3 length: 16 residues. J gave up 2 bases and V 1 base, and 3 bases lay outside the gene matches. Germline V gene lookup returns CDR1 LGHNA and CDR2 YSLEER. The CDR3, as DNA: TGCGCCAGCAGCCAAGGGACTAGCGGCCACACAGATACGCAGTATTTT. Protein product: CASSQGTSGHTDTQYF.

V gene TRBV5-4 combines with J gene TRBJ1-2; D gene ambiguous. V was pared by 3 bases and J by 7 bases, with 10 bases between. Looked up from germline, CDR1 is SGHNT and CDR2 is YYREEE (reference sequence). This CDR3 is built from 12 residues. CDR3 residues: CASSSEVSGYTF. In nucleotides, the CDR3 is TGTGCCAGCAGCTCCGAGGTTTCTGGCTACACCTTC.

V usage is TRBV11-3 and J usage is TRBJ2-1; D is perhaps TRBD2 (6 bases). The germline gives CDR1 SGHNT, CDR2 YENEEA. Trimming cost V 5 bases and J 6 bases, with 14 bases left between them. This CDR3 is built from 14 residues. This CDR3 is CASSHGLSPNEQFF. In DNA, the CDR3 is TGTGCCAGCAGCCACGGACTATCGCCCAATGAGCAGTTCTTC.

This clone was counted only a few times. The chain uses TRBV6-6 and TRBJ2-1, with D maybe TRBD1 (6 bases). Germline V gene lookup returns CDR1 MNHNY and CDR2 SVGAGI (reference sequence). V lost 6 bases to trimming and J lost 4 bases, with 13 bases between them. There are 14 residues in the CDR3. This chain's CDR3 is CASSNRDKYNEQFF. In DNA, the CDR3 is TGTGCCAGCAGCAACCGGGACAAATACAATGAGCAGTTCTTC.

The V gene is TRBV6-1, the J gene TRBJ2-1; 11 bases line up with TRBD1. CDR3 size: 15 residues. J lost 4 bases, V lost 7 bases, and 6 bases had no gene match. Per germline, CDR1 MNHNS and CDR2 SASEGT. The CDR3 bases are TGTGCCAGCAAGAAGGGACAGGGGGGATACAATGAGCAGTTCTTC. Protein product: CASKKGQGGYNEQFF.

V and J are TRBV29-1 and TRBJ2-2; D is perhaps TRBD1 (6 bases). Trimming removed 4 bases from V and 0 bases from J, with 6 bases in between. The CDR3 length is 13 residues. Germline V gene sequence: CDR1 SQVTM, CDR2 ANQGSEA. In nucleotides, the CDR3 is TGCAGCGTTGGGACAGCGAACACCGGGGAGCTGTTTTTT. Encoded protein: CSVGTANTGELFF.

This chain links TRBV11-2 with TRBJ1-2; D is perhaps TRBD1 (5 bases). The CDR3 extends over 14 amino acids. V was shortened by 0 bases and J by 5 bases, with 10 bases between the two germline ends. CDR1 and CDR2 (germline): SGHAT, FQNNGV. The CDR3 loop is CASSLDAGLYGYTF. The CDR3 DNA follows: TGTGCCAGCAGCTTAGATGCAGGGTTATATGGCTACACCTTC.